The sequence of this T cell receptor (beta chain) was determined in a study of blood T cells in healthy people across ages. The CDR3 consists of 12 residues. V shed 2 bases and J shed 6 bases, with 8 bases lying between them. CDR1 is DFQATT, CDR2 SNEGSKA, per germline (reference sequence). A second 7 to 11 cycle PCR used barcoded and J-beta primers. A single record per CDR3 protein comes from TCRdb applying MiXCR to the 5' RACE reads. The sample includes about 670,000 distinct CDR3 sequences, less than 45% of them seen just once. The TCR was taken from an older man in good health. Sequencing was done on a sample of blood. The chain joins TRBV20-1 to TRBJ2-1, with D perhaps TRBD1 or TRBD2 (5 bases each). This CDR3 is CSARPGSNEQFF. The CDR3 coding sequence is TGCAGTGCTAGACCAGGGAGCAATGAGCAGTTCTTC.